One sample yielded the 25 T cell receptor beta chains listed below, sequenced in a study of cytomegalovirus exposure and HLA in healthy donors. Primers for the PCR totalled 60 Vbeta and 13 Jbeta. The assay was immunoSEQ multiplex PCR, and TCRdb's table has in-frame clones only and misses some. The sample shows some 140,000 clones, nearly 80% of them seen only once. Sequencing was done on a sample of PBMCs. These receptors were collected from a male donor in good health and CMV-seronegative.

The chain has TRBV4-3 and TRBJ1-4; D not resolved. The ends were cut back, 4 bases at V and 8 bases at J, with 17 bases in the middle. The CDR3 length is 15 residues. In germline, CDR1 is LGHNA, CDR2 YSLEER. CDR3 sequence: CASSRLEGSGEKLFF. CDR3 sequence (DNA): TGCGCCAGCAGCCGGTTAGAGGGTTCGGGGGAAAAACTGTTTTTT.

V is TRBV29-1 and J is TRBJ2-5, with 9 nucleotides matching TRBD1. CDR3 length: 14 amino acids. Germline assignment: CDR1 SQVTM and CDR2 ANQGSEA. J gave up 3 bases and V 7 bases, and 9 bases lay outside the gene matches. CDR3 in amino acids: CSATDTGGEETQYF. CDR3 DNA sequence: TGCAGCGCCACCGATACAGGGGGCGAAGAGACCCAGTACTTC.

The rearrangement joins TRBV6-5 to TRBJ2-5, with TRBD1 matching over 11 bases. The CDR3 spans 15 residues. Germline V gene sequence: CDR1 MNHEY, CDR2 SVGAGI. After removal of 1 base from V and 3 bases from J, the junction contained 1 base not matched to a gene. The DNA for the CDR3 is TGTGCCAGCAGTTACTGGGGACAGGGGGAAGAGACCCAGTACTTC. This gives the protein CASSYWGQGEETQYF.

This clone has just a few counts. The CDR3, as DNA: TGTGCCAGCAGCCCCTGGACAGGGGGGACTGAAGCTTTCTTT. Amino acid sequence: CASSPWTGGTEAFF. The chain uses TRBV7-2 and TRBJ1-1, with 10 positions matching TRBD1. CDR3 length: 14 amino acids. With 5 bases clipped from V and 5 bases from J, the junction kept 5 bases outside the gene matches. The germline V gene encodes CDR1 SGHTA and CDR2 FQGNSA.

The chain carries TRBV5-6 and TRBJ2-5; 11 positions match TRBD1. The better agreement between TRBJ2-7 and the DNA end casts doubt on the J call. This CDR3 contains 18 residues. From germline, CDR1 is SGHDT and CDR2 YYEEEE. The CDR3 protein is CASSLGRRTGGVSYEQYF. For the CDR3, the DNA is TGTGCCAGCAGCTTGGGACGTCGGACAGGGGGCGTCTCTTACGAGCAGTACTTC.

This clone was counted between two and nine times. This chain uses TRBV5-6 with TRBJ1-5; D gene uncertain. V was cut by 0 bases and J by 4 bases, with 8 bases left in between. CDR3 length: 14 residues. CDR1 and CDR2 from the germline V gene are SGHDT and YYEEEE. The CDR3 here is CASSLGGGNQPQHF. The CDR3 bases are TGTGCCAGCAGCTTGGGGGGAGGGAATCAGCCCCAGCATTTT.

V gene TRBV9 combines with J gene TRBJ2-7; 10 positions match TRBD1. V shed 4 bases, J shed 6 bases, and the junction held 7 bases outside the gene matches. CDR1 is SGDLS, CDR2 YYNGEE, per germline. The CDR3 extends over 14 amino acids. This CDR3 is CASSLPGQGSEQYF. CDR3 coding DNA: TGTGCCAGCAGCTTACCGGGACAGGGGAGCGAGCAGTACTTC.

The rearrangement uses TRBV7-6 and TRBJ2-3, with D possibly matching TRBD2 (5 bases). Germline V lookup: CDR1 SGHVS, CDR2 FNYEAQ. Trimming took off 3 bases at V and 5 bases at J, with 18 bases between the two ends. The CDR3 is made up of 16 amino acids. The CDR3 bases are TGTGCCAGCAGCTTGGGAGCAGCAAGCACACAAGATACGCAGTATTTT. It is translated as CASSLGAASTQDTQYF.

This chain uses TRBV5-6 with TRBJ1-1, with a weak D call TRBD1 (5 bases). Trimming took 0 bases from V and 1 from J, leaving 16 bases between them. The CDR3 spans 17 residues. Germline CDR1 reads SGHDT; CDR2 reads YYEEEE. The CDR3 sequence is CASSLELQGLTNTEAFF. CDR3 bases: TGTGCCAGCAGCTTGGAATTGCAGGGTCTAACGAACACTGAAGCTTTCTTT.

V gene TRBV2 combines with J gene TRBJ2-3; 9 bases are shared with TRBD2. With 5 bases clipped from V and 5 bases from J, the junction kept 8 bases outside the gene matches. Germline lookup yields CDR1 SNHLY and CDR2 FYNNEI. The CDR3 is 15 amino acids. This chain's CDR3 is CASSFSGSMGDTQYF. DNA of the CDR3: TGTGCCAGCAGTTTTAGCGGGAGCATGGGAGATACGCAGTATTTT.

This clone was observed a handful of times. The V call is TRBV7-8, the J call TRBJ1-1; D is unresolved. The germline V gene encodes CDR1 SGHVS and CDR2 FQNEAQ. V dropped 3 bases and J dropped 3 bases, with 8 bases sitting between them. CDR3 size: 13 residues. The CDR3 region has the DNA TGTGCCAGCAGCTTCCACAGATACACTGAAGCTTTCTTT. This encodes CASSFHRYTEAFF.

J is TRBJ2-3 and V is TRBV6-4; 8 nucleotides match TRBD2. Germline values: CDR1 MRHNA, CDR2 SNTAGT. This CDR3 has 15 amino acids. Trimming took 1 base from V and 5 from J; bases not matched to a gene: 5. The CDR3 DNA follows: TGTGCCAGCAGTGACTTCGGGGGGGCCGGAGATACGCAGTATTTT. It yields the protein CASSDFGGAGDTQYF.

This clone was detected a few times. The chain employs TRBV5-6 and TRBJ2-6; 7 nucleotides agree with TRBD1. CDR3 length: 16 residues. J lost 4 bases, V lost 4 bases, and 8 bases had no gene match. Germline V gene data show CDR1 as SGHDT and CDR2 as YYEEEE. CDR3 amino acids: CASSATTGDGANVLTF. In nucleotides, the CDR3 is TGTGCCAGCAGCGCGACTACAGGGGACGGGGCCAACGTCCTGACTTTC.

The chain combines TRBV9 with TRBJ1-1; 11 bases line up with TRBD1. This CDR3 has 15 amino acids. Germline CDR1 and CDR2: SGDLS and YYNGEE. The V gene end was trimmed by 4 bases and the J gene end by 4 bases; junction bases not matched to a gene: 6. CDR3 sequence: CASSQSGTGGTEAFF. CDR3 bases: TGTGCCAGCAGCCAATCCGGGACAGGGGGCACTGAAGCTTTCTTT.

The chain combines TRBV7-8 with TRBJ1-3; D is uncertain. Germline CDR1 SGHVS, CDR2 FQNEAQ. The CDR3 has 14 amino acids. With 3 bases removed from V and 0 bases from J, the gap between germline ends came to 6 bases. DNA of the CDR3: TGTGCCAGCAGCTTCGCCAGCTCTGGAAACACCATATATTTT. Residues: CASSFASSGNTIYF.

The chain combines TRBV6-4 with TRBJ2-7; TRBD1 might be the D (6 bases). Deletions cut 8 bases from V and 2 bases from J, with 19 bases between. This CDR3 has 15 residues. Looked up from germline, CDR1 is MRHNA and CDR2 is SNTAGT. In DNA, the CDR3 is TGTGCCAGCCCCGAAAGCAGGGGCGATACCTACGAGCAGTACTTC. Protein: CASPESRGDTYEQYF.

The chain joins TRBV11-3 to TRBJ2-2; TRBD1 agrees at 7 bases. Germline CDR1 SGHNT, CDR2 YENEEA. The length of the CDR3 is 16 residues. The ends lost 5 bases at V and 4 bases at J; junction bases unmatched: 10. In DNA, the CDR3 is TGTGCCAGCAGCCCCAAGGGGGCGCGGAGCACCGGGGAGCTGTTTTTT. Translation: CASSPKGARSTGELFF. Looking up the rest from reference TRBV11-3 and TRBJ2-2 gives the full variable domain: EAGVVQSPRYKIIEKKQPVAFWCNPISGHNTLYWYLQNLGQGPELLIRYENEEAVDDSQLPKDRFSAERLKGVDSTLKIQPAELGDSAVYLCASSPKGARSTGELFFGEGSRLTVL.

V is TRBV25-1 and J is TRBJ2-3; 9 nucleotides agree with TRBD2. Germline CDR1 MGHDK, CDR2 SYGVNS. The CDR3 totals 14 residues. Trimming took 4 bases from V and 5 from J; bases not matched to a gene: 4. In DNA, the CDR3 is TGTGCCAGCAGTGGCCTAGCGGGGAGAGATACGCAGTATTTT. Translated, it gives CASSGLAGRDTQYF.

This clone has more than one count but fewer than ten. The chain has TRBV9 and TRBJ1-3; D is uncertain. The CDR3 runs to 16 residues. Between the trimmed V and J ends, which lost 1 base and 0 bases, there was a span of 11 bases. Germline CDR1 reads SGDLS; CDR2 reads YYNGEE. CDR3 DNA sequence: TGTGCCAGCAGCGTAACCCCTCGGGACTCTGGAAACACCATATATTTT. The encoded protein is CASSVTPRDSGNTIYF.

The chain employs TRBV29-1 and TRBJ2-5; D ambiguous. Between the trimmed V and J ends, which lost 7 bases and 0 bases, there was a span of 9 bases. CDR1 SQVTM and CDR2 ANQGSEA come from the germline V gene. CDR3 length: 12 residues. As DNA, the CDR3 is TGCAGCGCAACAGTGTACCAAGAGACCCAGTACTTC. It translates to CSATVYQETQYF.

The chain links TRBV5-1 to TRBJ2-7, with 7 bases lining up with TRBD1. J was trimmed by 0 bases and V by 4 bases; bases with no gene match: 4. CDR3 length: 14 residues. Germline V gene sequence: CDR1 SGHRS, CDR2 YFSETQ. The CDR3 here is CASSLWDSSYEQYF. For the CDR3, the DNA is TGCGCCAGCAGCCTCTGGGACAGCTCCTACGAGCAGTACTTC.

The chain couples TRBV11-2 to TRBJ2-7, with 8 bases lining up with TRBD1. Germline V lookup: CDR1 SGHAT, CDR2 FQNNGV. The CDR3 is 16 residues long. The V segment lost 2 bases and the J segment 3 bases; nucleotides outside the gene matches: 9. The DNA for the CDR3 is TGTGCCAGCAGCTTAAGTACGGGCAGGGGGCTCTACGAGCAGTACTTC. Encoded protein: CASSLSTGRGLYEQYF.

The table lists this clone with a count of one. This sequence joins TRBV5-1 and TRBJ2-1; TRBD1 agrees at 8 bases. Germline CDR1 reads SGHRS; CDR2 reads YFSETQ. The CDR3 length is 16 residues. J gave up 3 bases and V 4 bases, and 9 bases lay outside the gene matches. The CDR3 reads CASSVGTGRIYNEQFF. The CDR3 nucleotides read TGCGCCAGCAGCGTGGGGACAGGAAGAATCTACAATGAGCAGTTCTTC.

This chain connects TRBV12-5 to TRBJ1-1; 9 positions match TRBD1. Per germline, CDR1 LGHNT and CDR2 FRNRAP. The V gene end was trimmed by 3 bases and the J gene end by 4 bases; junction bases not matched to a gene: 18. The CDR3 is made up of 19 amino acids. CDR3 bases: TGTGCTAGTGGTTTCGCCCGGGAACAGGGGGCCCCCGGGGGCACTGAAGCTTTCTTT. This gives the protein CASGFAREQGAPGGTEAFF.

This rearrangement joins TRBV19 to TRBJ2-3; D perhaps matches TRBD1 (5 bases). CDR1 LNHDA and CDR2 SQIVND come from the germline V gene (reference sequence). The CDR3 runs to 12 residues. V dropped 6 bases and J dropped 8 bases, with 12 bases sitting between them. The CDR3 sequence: CASSQGRGTQYF. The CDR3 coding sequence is TGTGCCAGTAGCCAGGGTCGAGGTACGCAGTATTTT.